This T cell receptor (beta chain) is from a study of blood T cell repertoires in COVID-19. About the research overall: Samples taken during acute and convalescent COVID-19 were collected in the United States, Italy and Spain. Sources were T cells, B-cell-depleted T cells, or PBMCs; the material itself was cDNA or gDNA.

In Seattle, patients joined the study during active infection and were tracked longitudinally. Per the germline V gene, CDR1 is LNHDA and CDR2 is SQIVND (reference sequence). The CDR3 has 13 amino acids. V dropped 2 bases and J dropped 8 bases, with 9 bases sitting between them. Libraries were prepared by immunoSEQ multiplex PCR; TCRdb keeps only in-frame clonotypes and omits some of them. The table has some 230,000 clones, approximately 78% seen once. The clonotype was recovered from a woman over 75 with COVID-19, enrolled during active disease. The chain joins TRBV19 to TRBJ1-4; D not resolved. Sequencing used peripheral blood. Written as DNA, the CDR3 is TGTGCCAGTAGTATACGGTCACGGGAAAAACTGTTTTTT. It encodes CASSIRSREKLFF.